The 8 T cell receptor beta chains presented below share a single source sample, sequenced in a study of CD8+ T cells in alopecia areata. Markers used for sorting pooled cutaneous lymph node cells were CD4, CD8alpha, NKG2D, NKG2ACE and others. After isolation, RNA underwent reverse transcription to generate cDNA as the sequencing template. The repertoire was sequenced with immunoSEQ multiplex PCR; TCRdb's copy has only in-frame clones and lacks some. This sample has around 290,000 clones, each found more than once. The sample was CD4+ T cells sorted from a lymph node. These receptors were taken from a C3H/HeJ mouse with alopecia areata. Mouse strain MHC haplotype: H2-k.

With respect to this clone: The gene names given are mouse names. With the read ending 4 residues before the CDR3 end, the germline J gene is used to fill in that end. In the same sample, other DNA sequences code for this CDR3. The rearrangement joins TRBV5 to TRBJ2-1; no clear D. CDR1 and CDR2 from the germline V gene are LGHNA and YNLKQL (reference sequence). The CDR3 is 15 amino acids. V shed 0 bases and J shed 0 bases, with 6 bases lying between them. The DNA read from the CDR3 is TGTGCCAGCAGCCAAGAAACAGATAACTATGCT. Translation gives CASSQETDNYA. The whole CDR3 protein reads CASSQETDNYAEQFF.

In the case of this clone: Gene names are mouse gene names. The read ends 4 residues early relative to the CDR3; the germline J gene fills the gap. The rearrangement uses TRBV1 and TRBJ2-5; 7 bases align to TRBD2. Germline CDR1 reads NSQYPW; CDR2 reads LRSPGD (reference sequence). J lost 1 base, V lost 3 bases, and 4 bases had no gene match. There are 15 residues in the CDR3. CDR3 region: CTCSAWGSYQDTQYF. The CDR3 DNA, read in part, is TGCACCTGCAGTGCCTGGGGGTCCTACCAAGAC. The entire variable domain, with the rest obtained from reference TRBV1 and TRBJ2-5, is as follows: VTLLEQNPRWRLVPRGQAVNLRCILKNSQYPWMSWYQQDLQKQLQWLFTLRSPGDKEVKSLPGADYLATRVTDTELRLQVANMSQGRTLYCTCSAWGSYQDTQYFGPGTRLLVL.

This clone was seen a handful of times. Genes here carry mouse names. The read gets to within 3 residues of the CDR3 end, and the germline J gene fills in the rest. This chain connects TRBV13-2 to TRBJ1-6; TRBD1 is a possible D gene (5 bases). TRBJ1-6 is filed as an ORF, its function uncertain. The CDR3 is 14 residues long. Deletions cut 1 base from V and 4 bases from J, with 6 bases between. Germline loops: CDR1 NNHNN, CDR2 SYGAGS (reference sequence). This CDR3 reads CASGDPGYNSPLYF. CDR3 DNA, as far as it was read: TGTGCCAGCGGTGATCCAGGGTATAATTCGCCC.

This clone was seen repeatedly, ten times or more. Germline and genes: mouse. The CDR3 loop reads CASSPGTTNSDYTF. CDR3 DNA (partial): TGTGCCAGCAGCCCCGGGACAACAAACTCC. V gene TRBV5 combines with J gene TRBJ1-2, with D perhaps matching TRBD1 (6 bases). The read is 4 residues too short to cover the CDR3 end, so that end is filled in from the germline J gene. CDR1 and CDR2 from the germline V gene are LGHNA and YNLKQL (reference sequence). V was shortened by 4 bases and J by 0 bases, with 9 bases between the two germline ends. This CDR3 has 14 residues.

Only a few counts were recorded for this clone. Gene names denote mouse genes. The read terminates 4 residues ahead of where the CDR3 ends, so the germline J gene completes it. The chain employs TRBV13-1 and TRBJ2-2; 8 nucleotides align to TRBD1. V lost 5 bases, J lost 3 bases, and 3 bases stayed unmatched. CDR1 is NSHNY, CDR2 SYGAGN, per germline. CDR3 length equals 14 residues. CDR3 DNA (partial): TGTGCCAGCAGCCCGACAGGGGACACCGGG. Translated: CASSPTGDTG. The whole CDR3 sequence reads CASSPTGDTGQLYF.

This clone was observed a handful of times. Gene names and germline match the mouse. The read gets to within 4 residues of the CDR3 end, and the germline J gene fills in the rest. V is TRBV13-1 and J is TRBJ2-2; 9 bases are shared with TRBD2. The CDR3 is 15 residues long. With V trimmed by 4 bases and J by 6 bases, 7 bases remained unmatched. Germline V gene sequence: CDR1 NSHNY, CDR2 SYGAGN. The CDR3 DNA, read in part, is TGTGCCAGCAGTCCGAGACTGGGGGATTCCGGG. This gives the protein CASSPRLGDSG. The CDR3, in full, reads CASSPRLGDSGQLYF.

About this clone: The gene names here belong to mouse. With the read ending 4 residues before the CDR3 end, the germline J gene is used to fill in that end. The chain joins TRBV17 to TRBJ2-2; TRBD2 agrees at 10 bases. The V gene's germline CDR1 is MNHDT and CDR2 YYDKIL. There are 17 residues in the CDR3. Germline trimming cut 2 bases from V and 3 bases from J; bases unmatched to any gene: 6. The CDR3 DNA, read in part, is TGTGCTAGCAGTAGATGGTGGACTGGGGGCGACACCGGG. Translation gives CASSRWWTGGDTG. The full CDR3 is CASSRWWTGGDTGQLYF.

With respect to this clone: The genes are named according to mouse. The CDR3 end is not reached by the read, which stops 3 residues before it; the germline J gene fills it in. This chain uses TRBV13-3 with TRBJ1-6, with D possibly matching TRBD1 (6 bases). TRBJ1-6 is flagged as an ORF with uncertain function. CDR1 is NNHDY and CDR2 is SYVADS in the germline V gene. The CDR3 runs 15 residues. Trimming took 4 bases from V and 3 from J, leaving 11 bases between them. The CDR3 bases that were read are TGTGCCAGCAGTCTCCGGGACATCTATAATTCGCCC. Its translation: CASSLRDIYNSP. The entire CDR3 sequence reads CASSLRDIYNSPLYF.